The clone carrying this TCR beta chain showed up just a few times. Antigen unknown. TCRdb analysed the multiplex PCR reads with MiXCR anew, one entry per CDR3 protein. The sample includes about 180,000 distinct CDR3 sequences, approximately 30% of them seen just once. Samples came from axillary lymph nodes draining the breast cancer. V shed 4 bases and J 7 bases; nucleotides not matched to a gene: 5. Germline V gene sequence: CDR1 SGHDT, CDR2 YYEEEE. This CDR3 contains 13 residues. These data come from a study of breast tumors, draining lymph nodes, adjacent tissues. General observations from the study: Luminal-like breast cancer showed significantly greater tumor-nontumor repertoire similarity than basal-like breast cancer did. Tumors had less TCR diversity than lymph nodes, more than nontumor tissue. That most tumor T cells come from lymph nodes remained unproven. Data fit most tumor T cells coming from lymph node, expanding in tumor.

Sequencing used axillary lymph node tissue. The chain combines TRBV5-6 with TRBJ1-5; 7 nucleotides match TRBD1. This receptor was obtained from a female donor with breast cancer. Some clones in this sample may be carry-over from other donors' samples. CDR3 sequence: CASSTRQGQPQHF. The CDR3 nucleotides read TGTGCCAGCAGCACCCGACAGGGACAGCCCCAGCATTTT.